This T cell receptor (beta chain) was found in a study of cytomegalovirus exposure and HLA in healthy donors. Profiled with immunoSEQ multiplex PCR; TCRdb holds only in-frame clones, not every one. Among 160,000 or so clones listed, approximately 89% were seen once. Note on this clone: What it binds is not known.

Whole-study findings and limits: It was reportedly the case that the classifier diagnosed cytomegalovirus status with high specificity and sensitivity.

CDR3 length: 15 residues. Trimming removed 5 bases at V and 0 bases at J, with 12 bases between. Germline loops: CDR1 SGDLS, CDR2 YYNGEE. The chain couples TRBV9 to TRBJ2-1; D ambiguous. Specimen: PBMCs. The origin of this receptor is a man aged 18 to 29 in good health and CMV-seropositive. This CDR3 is CASSSSSSSYNEQFF. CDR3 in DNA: TGTGCCAGCAGTTCCTCCTCCAGCTCCTACAATGAGCAGTTCTTC.